The 2 T cell receptor beta chains reported below all come from one sample, sequenced in a study of T cells after yellow fever vaccination. TCRdb re-analysed the 5' RACE reads in MiXCR, keeping a single row per CDR3 protein. The sample has 450,000 to 650,000 distinct CDR3 sequences, roughly 22% seen once. The material was PBMCs, obtained roughly 20 days after the first yellow fever vaccination. The receptors originated from a man aged 18 to 35 who received the YFV17D yellow fever vaccine.

The chain employs TRBV29-1 and TRBJ2-1; 8 bases line up with TRBD1. The CDR3 is made up of 14 amino acids. The V gene's germline CDR1 is SQVTM and CDR2 ANQGSEA. Trimming cost V 5 bases and J 6 bases; bases outside gene matches: 9. The CDR3 here is CSVPGHGQGNEQFF. The CDR3 region has the DNA TGCAGCGTTCCCGGTCATGGACAGGGCAATGAGCAGTTCTTC.

This clonotype was detected only once. This chain joins TRBV12-3 or TRBV12-4 and TRBJ2-7, with 7 bases fitting TRBD2. This CDR3 contains 15 residues. With 6 bases clipped from V and 0 bases from J, the junction kept 8 bases outside the gene matches. CDR3 coding DNA: TGTGCCAGCAGGCTAGCGGCGAGGAGCTCCTACGAGCAGTACTTC. Its protein product is CASRLAARSSYEQYF.